The 28 T cell receptor beta chains reported below all come from one sample, sequenced in a study of CXCR3-negative and CXCR3-positive naive CD8 T cells. General observations from the study: In CXCR3-positive naive cells, the TRB CDR3s were more hydrophobic than in CXCR3-negative naive cells.

No antigen has been assigned to these receptors. Preparation of TRB cDNA libraries relied on 5' RACE carrying UMI labels. Reprocessing the 5' RACE reads, TCRdb reports a single entry for every CDR3 protein and omits DNA. This listing includes about 150,000 distinct CDR3 sequences. Sequencing was performed on naive CXCR3+ CD8+ T cells from blood. Noted subset: CD45RO-CCR7+CD27+CD95- naive CD8+ T cells expressing CXCR3 (TNR3+). The receptors were gathered from a human donor in good health. Some clones in this sample may be carry-over from other donors' samples.

The CDR3 here is CSGSLETGYDEQYF. The V call is TRBV20-1, the J call TRBJ2-7; TCRdb indicates TRBD1, and absent DNA this call remains unverified. Per germline, CDR1 DFQATT and CDR2 SNEGSKA (reference sequence). The CDR3 length is 14 residues.

V and J are TRBV9 and TRBJ2-3; absent DNA, TCRdb's TRBD2 call cannot be checked. This CDR3 spans 15 amino acids. The V gene's germline CDR1 is SGDLS and CDR2 YYNGEE. CDR3 in amino acids: CASSVGRGFTDTQYF.

The V call is TRBV12-3 or TRBV12-4, the J call TRBJ1-5. This CDR3 region has 15 residues. CDR3 amino acids: CASSLEVQRNQPQHF.

This chain links TRBV4-2 with TRBJ2-1; TCRdb's assignment of TRBD2 cannot be checked, as there is no DNA. The CDR3 is 17 residues long. The germline CDR1 and CDR2 sequences are LGHNA and YNFKEQ. CDR3: CASSPRVGTSSYNEQFF.

This chain links TRBV5-4 with TRBJ2-3; the TCRdb D gene call, TRBD1, has no DNA to confirm it. CDR1 is SGHNT, CDR2 YYREEE, per germline (reference sequence). This CDR3 has 16 residues. The chain's CDR3 is CASSRDGTAITDTQYF.

This chain uses TRBV6-4 with TRBJ2-2; the D call of TRBD2 rests on TCRdb alone, since no DNA is present to check it. The germline gives CDR1 MRHNA, CDR2 SNTAGT. CDR3 length: 15 residues. This CDR3 is CASSGASGGVGELFF.

V usage is TRBV7-2 and J usage is TRBJ1-1; TCRdb returns TRBD1, unconfirmable since there is no DNA. Germline V gives CDR1 SGHTA, CDR2 FQGNSA. The CDR3 length is 13 residues. CDR3 sequence: CASSPHRAHEAFF.

V is TRBV27 and J is TRBJ2-7; TCRdb lists TRBD1, though no DNA is available to test this call. CDR1 is MNHEY, CDR2 SMNVEV, per germline (reference sequence). This CDR3 has 17 amino acids. CDR3 sequence reads: CASSLSGRSFVIYEQYF.

The genes are TRBV29-1 and TRBJ2-1. Germline CDR1 reads SQVTM; CDR2 reads ANQGSEA. The CDR3 runs 12 residues. Here the CDR3 reads CSVEHSYNEQFF.

The V and J genes are TRBV7-9 and TRBJ2-1; as DNA is missing, the TRBD1 call by TCRdb cannot be tested. The length of the CDR3 is 17 residues. Germline loops: CDR1 SEHNR, CDR2 FQNEAQ (reference sequence). The CDR3 spells CASSFYQNGGARNEQFF. Combining the CDR3 with reference TRBV7-9 and TRBJ2-1 gives the whole variable domain DTGVSQNPRHKITKRGQNVTFRCDPISEHNRLYWYRQTLGQGPEFLTYFQNEAQLEKSRLLSDRFSAERPKGSFSTLEIQRTEQGDSAMYLCASSFYQNGGARNEQFFGPGTRLTVL.

V is TRBV4-1 and J is TRBJ2-7; TCRdb outputs TRBD1, but without DNA this stays unchecked. This CDR3 has 12 amino acids. Germline CDR1 MGHRA, CDR2 YSYEKL. The CDR3 sequence: CASSSDGGEQYF.

The genes are TRBV15 and TRBJ2-6; TCRdb lists TRBD1, though no DNA is available to test this call. Germline CDR1 is LNHNV and CDR2 is YYDKDF (reference sequence). The CDR3 is made up of 14 amino acids. This chain's CDR3 is CATSGDSGANVLTF.

The chain couples TRBV5-1 to TRBJ1-2; TCRdb's D call, TRBD1, is unchecked because there is no DNA. CDR1 is SGHRS, CDR2 YFSETQ, per germline. The CDR3 is 14 amino acids. CDR3 sequence reads: CASSFGQGSDGYTF.

V gene TRBV7-2 combines with J gene TRBJ1-2; no DNA is available, so the TRBD1 call from TCRdb remains unchecked. The germline V gene encodes CDR1 SGHTA and CDR2 FQGNSA. The CDR3 loop spans 14 amino acids. CDR3 residues: CASSTAGGDYGYTF.

The chain recombines TRBV5-5 with TRBJ2-1. This CDR3 comprises 16 residues. Looked up from germline, CDR1 is SGHKS and CDR2 is YYEKEE (reference sequence). The CDR3 region is CASSSLMGSSYNEQFF. The full variable domain, rest sourced from reference TRBV5-5 and TRBJ2-1, is DAGVTQSPTHLIKTRGQQVTLRCSPISGHKSVSWYQQVLGQGPQFIFQYYEKEERGRGNFPDRFSARQFPNYSSELNVNALLLGDSALYLCASSSLMGSSYNEQFFGPGTRLTVL.

The chain combines TRBV29-1 with TRBJ2-1. The length of the CDR3 is 12 residues. Germline V CDR1 and CDR2: SQVTM, ANQGSEA. The CDR3 region is CSVEADDNEQFF.

The chain employs TRBV6-5 and TRBJ1-1; TCRdb's assignment of TRBD1 cannot be checked, as there is no DNA. The CDR3 is 12 residues long. Germline V gene sequence: CDR1 MNHEY, CDR2 SVGAGI. The CDR3 spells CASSPGTSEAFF.

The chain employs TRBV4-3 and TRBJ2-1; TCRdb calls TRBD1, which cannot be checked without DNA. The CDR3 loop spans 16 amino acids. The germline CDR1 and CDR2 sequences are LGHNA and YSLEER. CDR3 residues: CASSQDAAGGYNEQFF.

The V gene is TRBV5-1, the J gene TRBJ1-5; TCRdb's assignment of TRBD1 cannot be checked, as there is no DNA. The CDR3 is 16 residues long. Germline loops: CDR1 SGHRS, CDR2 YFSETQ. CDR3 sequence reads: CASSLGGQGINQPQHF.

The chain has TRBV19 and TRBJ2-7. CDR3 length: 14 residues. Germline CDR1 LNHDA, CDR2 SQIVND (reference sequence). CDR3 loop: CASSIDSSGYEQYF.

V and J are TRBV7-7 and TRBJ2-5; TCRdb reports TRBD1, a call that lacks DNA to check it against. The CDR3 sequence is 14 residues long. CDR1 and CDR2 from the germline V gene are SSHAT and FNYEAQ (reference sequence). CDR3 region: CASSFGQGQETQYF.

This chain connects TRBV29-1 to TRBJ1-1. Germline CDR1 and CDR2: SQVTM and ANQGSEA. This CDR3 has 12 amino acids. CDR3 amino acids: CSVVARPYEAFF.

The chain joins TRBV9 to TRBJ2-7; the D call of TRBD1 rests on TCRdb alone, since no DNA is present to check it. Per germline, CDR1 SGDLS and CDR2 YYNGEE. CDR3 size: 14 residues. The CDR3 spells CASSVGQGAYEQYF.

V and J are TRBV10-3 and TRBJ1-1; the D call from TCRdb, TRBD1, cannot be confirmed without DNA. The germline CDR1 and CDR2 sequences are ENHRY and SYGVKD. This CDR3 spans 13 amino acids. CDR3 residues: CAIRQAGDFEAFF.

The chain employs TRBV7-9 and TRBJ1-6; the D gene TCRdb calls, TRBD1, cannot be checked with no DNA. Germline assignment: CDR1 SEHNR and CDR2 FQNEAQ (reference sequence). The CDR3 runs to 15 residues. The CDR3 sequence: CASSLVVGGHSPLHF.

CDR3 region: CAISESVSSHEQYF. The V call is TRBV10-3, the J call TRBJ2-7. This CDR3 has 14 amino acids. Germline V lookup: CDR1 ENHRY, CDR2 SYGVKD.

CDR3 residues: CASSSLDRPYEQYF. V and J are TRBV14 and TRBJ2-7; TCRdb indicates TRBD1, and absent DNA this call remains unverified. Per the germline V gene, CDR1 is SGHDN and CDR2 is FVKESK. The CDR3 runs to 14 residues.

The chain links TRBV12-5 to TRBJ2-2; TCRdb designates TRBD2, a call that cannot be tested without DNA. The CDR3 covers 18 residues. Germline CDR1 is LGHNT and CDR2 is FRNRAP. CDR3 protein: CASGWQRLAGTNTGELFF.